This TCR delta chain originates from a study of γδ T cells in repeated Plasmodium falciparum infection. Bulk repertoires came from Vgamma9/Vdelta2+ or Vdelta2-negative gammadelta T cells flow-sorted from PBMC. This clone was seen only a few times. The antigen is unknown. For this DNA, TCRdb reports the protein of a much larger clone, which diverges at residue 8, most likely from a read error; the protein presented here is translated directly from the DNA. Findings and caveats of the study: Malian children's Vdelta2-negative repertoires appeared more expanded and less diverse than Australians'. The Malian cohort came from a small rural village of predominantly one ethnic group.

CDR3 length: 19 amino acids. CDR1 TSWWSYY and CDR2 QGS come from the germline V gene. Trimming cost V 2 bases and J 1 base; bases outside gene matches: 14. TCRdb re-called the multiplex PCR reads through CATT. The repertoire consists of tens of thousands of delta-chain clones, with about 1.5% occurring once and the leading ten covering approximately 16%. What was sequenced was gamma-delta T cells from blood. The clonotype originates from a pool of human donors (malaria-infected and uninfected, not separated). J is TRDJ1 and V is TRDV1; TRDD3 matches at 9 bases. Written as DNA, the CDR3 is TGTGCTCTTGGGGAATCGCCAACCGGGGGGGATACATCCACCGATAAACTCATCTTT. Its translation is CALGESPTGGDTSTDKLIF.